The T cell receptor (beta chain) under discussion was sequenced for a study of OX40 agonist ivuxolimab in advanced cancers. Blood got drawn at baseline, again on cycle 4 day 1, and then on cycle 7 day 1. TCRdb's copy holds only in-frame clones and misses some; the assay was immunoSEQ multiplex PCR. The table has about 65,000 clones, around 86% seen once. The source was CD4+ or CD8+ T cells sorted from blood, collected in a trial of the OX40 agonist ivuxolimab. This clonotype was obtained from an adult with an advanced solid tumor such as melanoma, head and neck, liver or kidney cancer.

This CDR3 is CTSSQDHGSGGATDTQYF. CDR3 bases: TGCACCAGCAGCCAAGATCATGGTAGCGGGGGTGCCACAGATACGCAGTATTTT. This rearrangement joins TRBV1 to TRBJ2-3; TRBD2 is taken as the D call from the table, unchecked against the DNA. TRBV1 represents a pseudogene. The CDR3 extends over 18 amino acids.